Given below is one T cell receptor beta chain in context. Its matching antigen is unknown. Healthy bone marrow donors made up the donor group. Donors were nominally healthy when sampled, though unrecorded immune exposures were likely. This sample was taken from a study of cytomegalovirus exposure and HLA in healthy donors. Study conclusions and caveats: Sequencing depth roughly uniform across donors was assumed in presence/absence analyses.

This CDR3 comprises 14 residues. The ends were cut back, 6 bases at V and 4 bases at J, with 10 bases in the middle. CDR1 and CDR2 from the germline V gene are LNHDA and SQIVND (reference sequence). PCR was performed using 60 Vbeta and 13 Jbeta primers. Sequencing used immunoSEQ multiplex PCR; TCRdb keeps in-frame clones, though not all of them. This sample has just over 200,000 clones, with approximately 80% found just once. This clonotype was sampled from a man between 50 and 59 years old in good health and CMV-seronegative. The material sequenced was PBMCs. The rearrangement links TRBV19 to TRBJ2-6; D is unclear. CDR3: CASRRVSGANVLTF. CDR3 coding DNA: TGTGCCAGTAGACGGGTTTCAGGGGCCAACGTCCTGACTTTC.